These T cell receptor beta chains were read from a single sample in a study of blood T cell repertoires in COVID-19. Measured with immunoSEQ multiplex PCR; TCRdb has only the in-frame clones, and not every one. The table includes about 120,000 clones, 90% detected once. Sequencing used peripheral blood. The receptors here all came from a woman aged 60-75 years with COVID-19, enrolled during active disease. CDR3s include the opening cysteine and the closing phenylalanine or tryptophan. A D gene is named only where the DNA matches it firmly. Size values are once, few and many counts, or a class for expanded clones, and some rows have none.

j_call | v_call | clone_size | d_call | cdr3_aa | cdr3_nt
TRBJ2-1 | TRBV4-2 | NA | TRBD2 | CASSQERRGKRNEQFF | TGTGCCAGCAGCCAAGAGAGGCGGGGGAAGCGAAATGAGCAGTTCTTC
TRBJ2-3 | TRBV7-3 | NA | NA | CASSPSAGTSVGKQYF | TGTGCCAGCAGCCCCTCGGCGGGGACTTCCGTAGGGAAGCAGTATTTT
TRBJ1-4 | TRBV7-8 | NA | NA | CASSLWGGLGNEKLFF | TGTGCCAGCAGCTTATGGGGGGGACTTGGGAATGAAAAACTGTTTTTT
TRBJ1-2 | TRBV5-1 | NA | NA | CASSSIGQGQGYGYTF | TGCGCCAGCAGCTCGATAGGGCAGGGGCAGGGCTATGGCTACACCTTC
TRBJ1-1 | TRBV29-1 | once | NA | CSVEGRQANTEAFF | TGCAGCGTTGAAGGTCGACAGGCGAACACTGAAGCTTTCTTT
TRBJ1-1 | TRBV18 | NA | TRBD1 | CASSPNDRATEAFF | TGTGCCAGCTCACCAAACGACAGGGCGACTGAAGCTTTCTTT
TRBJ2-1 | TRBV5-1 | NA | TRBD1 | CASSLAGTGGNEQFF | TGCGCCAGCAGCTTGGCTGGGACAGGGGGCAATGAGCAGTTCTTC
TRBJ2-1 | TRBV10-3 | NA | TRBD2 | CAIRETSGGFSFNEQFF | TGTGCCATCAGGGAGACTAGCGGGGGGTTCTCGTTCAATGAGCAGTTCTTC
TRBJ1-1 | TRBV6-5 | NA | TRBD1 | CASSPRDRGAEAFF | TGTGCCAGCAGTCCCCGGGACAGGGGGGCTGAAGCTTTCTTT
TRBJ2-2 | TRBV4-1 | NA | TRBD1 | CASSPDRVGTGELFF | TGCGCCAGCAGCCCGGACAGGGTGGGCACCGGGGAGCTGTTTTTT
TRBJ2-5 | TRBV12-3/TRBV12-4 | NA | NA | CASSSLGGETQYF | TGTGCCAGCAGTTCGCTAGGAGGGGAGACCCAGTACTTC
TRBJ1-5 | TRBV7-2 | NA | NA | CASSLTHRSNQPQHF | TGTGCCAGCAGCTTAACACACCGTAGCAATCAGCCCCAGCATTTT
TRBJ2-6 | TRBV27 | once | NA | CASSFTTPDTYSGANVLTF | TGTGCCAGCAGTTTCACAACCCCCGACACCTACTCTGGGGCCAACGTCCTGACTTTC
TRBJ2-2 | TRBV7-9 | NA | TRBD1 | CASSPRQGPNTGELFF | TGTGCCAGCAGCCCGAGACAGGGGCCCAACACCGGGGAGCTGTTTTTT
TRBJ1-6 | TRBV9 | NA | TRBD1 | CASSPSPGQSNSPLHF | TGTGCCAGCAGCCCCTCCCCGGGACAGTCCAATTCACCCCTCCACTTT
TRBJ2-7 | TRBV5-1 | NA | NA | CASQGTNSYEQYF | TGCGCCAGCCAGGGGACAAACTCCTACGAGCAGTACTTC
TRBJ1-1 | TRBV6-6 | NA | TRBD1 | CASSYKTGGMNTEAFF | TGTGCCAGCAGTTACAAGACAGGGGGGATGAACACTGAAGCTTTCTTT
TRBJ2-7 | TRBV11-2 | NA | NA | CASSLDYRSSYEQYF | TGTGCCAGCAGCTTAGATTACAGGAGCTCCTACGAGCAGTACTTC
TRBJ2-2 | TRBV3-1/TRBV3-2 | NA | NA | CASSQPQGGELFF | TGTGCCAGCAGCCAACCACAGGGCGGGGAGCTGTTTTTT
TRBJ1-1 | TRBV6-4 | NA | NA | CASSDREKGTEAFF | TGTGCCAGCAGTGATCGGGAGAAGGGGACTGAAGCTTTCTTT
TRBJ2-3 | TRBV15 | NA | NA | CATSRAYYTDTQYF | TGTGCCACCAGCAGAGCTTACTACACAGATACGCAGTATTTT
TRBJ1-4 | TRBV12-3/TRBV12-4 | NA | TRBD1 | CASSARQGKLFF | TGTGCCAGCAGTGCCAGACAGGGAAAACTGTTTTTT
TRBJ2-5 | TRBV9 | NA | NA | CASGVGVSQETQYF | TGTGCCAGCGGAGTCGGGGTGTCCCAAGAGACCCAGTACTTC
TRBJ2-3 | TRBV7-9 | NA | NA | CASSHRGGVGPAGDTQYF | TGTGCCAGCAGTCACAGGGGGGGAGTTGGTCCTGCTGGGGATACGCAGTATTTT
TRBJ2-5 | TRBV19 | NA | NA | CASSIAFLQGTQYF | TGTGCCAGTAGTATAGCTTTCCTACAGGGGACCCAGTACTTC
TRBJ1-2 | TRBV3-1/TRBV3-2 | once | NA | CASSQDYQAHYGYTF | TGTGCCAGCAGCCAAGATTACCAGGCCCACTATGGCTACACCTTC
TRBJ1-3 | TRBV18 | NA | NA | CASSPAPQVLSGNTIYF | TGTGCCAGCTCACCAGCGCCCCAGGTTCTCTCTGGAAACACCATATATTTT
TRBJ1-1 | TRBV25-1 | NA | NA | CASSLNAGGNTEAFF | TGTGCCAGCAGCCTAAATGCGGGGGGGAACACTGAAGCTTTCTTT
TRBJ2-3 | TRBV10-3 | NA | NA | CAIRKLGPASTDTQYF | TGTGCCATCAGAAAACTGGGCCCTGCTAGCACAGATACGCAGTATTTT
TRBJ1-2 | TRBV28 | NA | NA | CASSAYGANYGYTF | TGTGCCAGCAGCGCCTATGGTGCTAACTATGGCTACACCTTC
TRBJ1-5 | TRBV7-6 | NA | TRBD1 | CASSPGTGTIGPQHF | TGTGCCAGCAGTCCGGGGACAGGTACAATAGGGCCCCAGCATTTT
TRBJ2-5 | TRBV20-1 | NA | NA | CSASTQGQETQYF | TGCAGTGCTAGTACCCAGGGACAAGAGACCCAGTACTTC
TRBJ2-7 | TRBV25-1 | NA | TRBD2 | CASSDERGDSYEQYF | TGTGCCAGCAGTGATGAGCGGGGGGACTCCTACGAGCAGTACTTC
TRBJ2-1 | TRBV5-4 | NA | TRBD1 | CASSPRDSNEQFF | TGTGCCAGCAGCCCCCGGGACAGCAATGAGCAGTTCTTC
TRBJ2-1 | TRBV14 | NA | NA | CASSQVTPGLVLNEQFF | TGTGCCAGCAGCCAAGTTACTCCGGGACTGGTTCTTAATGAGCAGTTCTTC
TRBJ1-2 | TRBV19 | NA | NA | CASSTQGTNYGYTF | TGTGCCAGTAGTACCCAGGGGACTAACTATGGCTACACCTTC
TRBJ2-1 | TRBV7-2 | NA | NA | CASSQQRRDEQFF | TGTGCCAGCAGCCAGCAGAGGAGGGATGAGCAGTTCTTC
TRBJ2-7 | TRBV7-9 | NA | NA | CASSNGQYEQYF | TGTGCCAGCAGCAACGGACAGTACGAGCAGTACTTC
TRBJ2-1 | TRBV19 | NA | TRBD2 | CASSMIGGLEDNEQFF | TGTGCCAGTAGTATGATTGGGGGACTAGAAGACAATGAGCAGTTCTTC
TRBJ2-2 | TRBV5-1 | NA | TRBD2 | CASSVAGGGTGELFF | TGCGCCAGCAGCGTCGCGGGGGGCGGAACCGGGGAGCTGTTTTTT
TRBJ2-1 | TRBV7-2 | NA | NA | CASRSKGLWYNEQFF | TGTGCCAGCAGATCTAAGGGGCTCTGGTACAATGAGCAGTTCTTC
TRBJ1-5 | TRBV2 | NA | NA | CASSGQVYSNQPQHF | TGTGCCAGCAGTGGTCAGGTGTATAGCAATCAGCCCCAGCATTTT
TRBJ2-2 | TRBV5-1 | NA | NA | CASSLPAGELFF | TGCGCCAGCAGCTTGCCCGCCGGGGAGCTGTTTTTT
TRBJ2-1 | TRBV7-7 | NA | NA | CASSLDRHNEQFF | TGTGCCAGCAGCTTAGACAGGCACAATGAGCAGTTCTTC
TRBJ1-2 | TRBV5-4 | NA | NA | CASRPAGMNYGYTF | TGTGCCAGCAGACCGGCGGGAATGAACTATGGCTACACCTTC
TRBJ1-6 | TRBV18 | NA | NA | CASSPSYTDNSPLHF | TGTGCCAGCTCACCGAGCTACACAGATAATTCACCCCTCCACTTT
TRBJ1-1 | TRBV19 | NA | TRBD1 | CASSIEPDRGYEAFF | TGTGCCAGTAGTATAGAACCCGACAGGGGATATGAAGCTTTCTTT
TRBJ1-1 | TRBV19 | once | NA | CASSSTANTEAFF | TGTGCCAGTAGTAGCACAGCGAACACTGAAGCTTTCTTT
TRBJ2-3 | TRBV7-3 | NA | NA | CASSSNRDIQYF | TGTGCCAGCAGCTCAAACCGGGACATTCAGTATTTT
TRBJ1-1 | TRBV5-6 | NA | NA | CASSGIDSSNTEAFF | TGTGCCAGCAGCGGGATCGACAGCTCTAACACTGAAGCTTTCTTT
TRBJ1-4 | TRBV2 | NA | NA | CASSEARGGRAPTNEKLFF | TGTGCCAGCAGTGAAGCGAGGGGGGGCAGGGCACCAACTAATGAAAAACTGTTTTTT
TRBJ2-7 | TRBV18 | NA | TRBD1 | CASSPDRGRPHEQYF | TGTGCCAGCTCCCCGGACAGGGGAAGGCCCCACGAGCAGTACTTC
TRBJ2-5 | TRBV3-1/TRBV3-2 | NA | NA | CASSQDRGVGRQETQYF | TGTGCCAGCAGCCAAGATCGGGGTGTCGGGCGGCAAGAGACCCAGTACTTC
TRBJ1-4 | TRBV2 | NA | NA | CASSEWRGPATNEKLFF | TGTGCCAGCAGTGAATGGAGGGGCCCGGCAACTAATGAAAAACTGTTTTTT
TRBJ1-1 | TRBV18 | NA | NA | CASSPWAANTEAFF | TGTGCCAGCTCACCCTGGGCAGCGAACACTGAAGCTTTCTTT
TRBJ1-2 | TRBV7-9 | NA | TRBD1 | CASSPQGGQGYGYTF | TGTGCCAGCAGCCCCCAGGGGGGACAGGGCTATGGCTACACCTTC
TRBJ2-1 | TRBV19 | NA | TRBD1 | CASSIGDRGGEQFF | TGTGCCAGTAGTATAGGGGACAGGGGAGGTGAGCAGTTCTTC